A selection of T cell receptor beta chains follows, all from one sample in a study of cytomegalovirus exposure and HLA in healthy donors. Measured with immunoSEQ multiplex PCR; TCRdb has only the in-frame clones, and not every one. In the table there are nearly 110,000 clones, 60% to 80% of which are singletons. Specimen: PBMCs. The receptors originated from a boy aged 5-17 years in good health and CMV-seronegative. Each CDR3 is given with its conserved first and last residue. A D gene is named only where the DNA matches it firmly. Size values are once, few and many counts, or a class for expanded clones, and some rows have none.

V	J	size	D	CDR3	DNA
TRBV5-8	TRBJ2-5	once	.	CASARGGARTQYF	TGTGCCAGCGCCCGTGGGGGGGCCAGGACCCAGTACTTC
TRBV7-9	TRBJ2-3	.	.	CASSPLGAGDTQYF	TGTGCCAGCAGCCCCCTAGGGGCCGGAGATACGCAGTATTTT
TRBV9	TRBJ2-1	.	TRBD1	CASRCQETGVDEQFF	TGTGCCAGCCGATGCCAAGAGACAGGGGTCGATGAGCAGTTCTTC
TRBV9	TRBJ1-2	.	TRBD1	CASSGQGQGIEDYGYTF	TGTGCCAGCAGCGGGCAGGGACAGGGAATAGAAGACTATGGCTACACCTTC
TRBV5-6	TRBJ2-3	few	.	CASSLVGATTDTQYF	TGTGCCAGCAGCTTGGTGGGGGCCACCACAGATACGCAGTATTTT
TRBV4-2	TRBJ1-2	.	.	CASSRDDRRTNYGYTF	TGTGCCAGCAGCCGCGACGACAGGCGAACTAACTATGGCTACACCTTC
TRBV14	TRBJ2-5	.	TRBD2	CASSPAGRGLETQYF	TGTGCCAGCAGCCCCGCAGGGAGGGGATTGGAGACCCAGTACTTC
TRBV2	TRBJ2-5	.	TRBD2	CASNARGGQETQYF	TGTGCCAGCAATGCCCGGGGGGGCCAGGAGACCCAGTACTTC
TRBV6-5	TRBJ2-7	few	TRBD2	CASSLGLAHPYEQYF	TGTGCCAGCAGTCTCGGACTAGCGCATCCCTACGAGCAGTACTTC
TRBV30	TRBJ1-5	.	.	CAWSPEGNQPQHF	TGTGCCTGGAGTCCGGAGGGTAATCAGCCCCAGCATTTT
TRBV10-3	TRBJ1-2	few	TRBD1	CAITTGTGVGGYTF	TGTGCCATCACAACCGGGACAGGGGTCGGTGGCTACACCTTC
TRBV4-2	TRBJ2-1	.	TRBD2	CASSQDAGGPNEQFF	TGTGCCAGCAGCCAAGATGCGGGAGGGCCCAATGAGCAGTTCTTC
TRBV4-2	TRBJ2-2	.	TRBD2	CASSQDSSLAGGPGTGELFF	TGTGCCAGCAGCCAAGATAGTTCCCTAGCGGGGGGGCCGGGGACCGGGGAGCTGTTTTTT
TRBV6-5	TRBJ2-7	few	TRBD1	CASSFKGARYEQYF	TGTGCCAGCAGTTTTAAGGGGGCGCGGTACGAGCAGTACTTC
TRBV19	TRBJ2-7	few	TRBD2	CASSPGTSGRDEQYF	TGTGCCAGTAGCCCGGGGACTAGCGGGAGGGACGAGCAGTACTTC
TRBV28	TRBJ1-1	.	.	CASSPGRDRTEAFF	TGTGCCAGCAGCCCGGGGAGGGATAGGACTGAAGCTTTCTTT
TRBV6-6	TRBJ2-7	.	TRBD2	CASSRTSGSSLEQYF	TGTGCCAGCAGTCGTACTAGCGGGAGTTCCCTCGAGCAGTACTTC
TRBV28	TRBJ1-4	few	.	CASRAGGDPNEKLFF	TGTGCCAGCAGGGCCGGGGGTGACCCTAATGAAAAACTGTTTTTT
TRBV28	TRBJ1-2	.	.	CASSSQQVKDGYTF	TGTGCCAGCAGTTCCCAACAGGTCAAGGATGGCTACACCTTC
TRBV25-1	TRBJ2-2	.	.	CASSAANTGELFF	TGTGCCAGCAGTGCCGCGAACACCGGGGAGCTGTTTTTT
TRBV11-3	TRBJ2-7	few	.	CASSGGFARPNEQYF	TGTGCCAGCAGCGGCGGCTTCGCGCGCCCCAACGAGCAGTACTTC
TRBV7-9	TRBJ2-7	.	TRBD1	CASSPRDRDHEQYF	TGTGCCAGCAGCCCCCGGGACAGGGACCACGAGCAGTACTTC